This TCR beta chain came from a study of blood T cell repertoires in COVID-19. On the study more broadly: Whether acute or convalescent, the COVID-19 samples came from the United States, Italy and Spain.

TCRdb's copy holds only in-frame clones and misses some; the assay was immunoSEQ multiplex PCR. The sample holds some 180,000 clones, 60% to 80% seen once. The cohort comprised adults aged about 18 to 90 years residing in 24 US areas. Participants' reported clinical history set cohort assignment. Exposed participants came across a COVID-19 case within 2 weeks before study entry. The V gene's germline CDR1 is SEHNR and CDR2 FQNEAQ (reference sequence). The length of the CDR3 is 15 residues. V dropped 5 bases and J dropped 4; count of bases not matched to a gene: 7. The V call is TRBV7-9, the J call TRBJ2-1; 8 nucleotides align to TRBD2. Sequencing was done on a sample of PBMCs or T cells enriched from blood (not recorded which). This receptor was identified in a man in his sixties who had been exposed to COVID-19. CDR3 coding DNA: TGTGCCAGCAGCCCCCGGGGGGGACGGTACAATGAGCAGTTCTTC. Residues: CASSPRGGRYNEQFF.